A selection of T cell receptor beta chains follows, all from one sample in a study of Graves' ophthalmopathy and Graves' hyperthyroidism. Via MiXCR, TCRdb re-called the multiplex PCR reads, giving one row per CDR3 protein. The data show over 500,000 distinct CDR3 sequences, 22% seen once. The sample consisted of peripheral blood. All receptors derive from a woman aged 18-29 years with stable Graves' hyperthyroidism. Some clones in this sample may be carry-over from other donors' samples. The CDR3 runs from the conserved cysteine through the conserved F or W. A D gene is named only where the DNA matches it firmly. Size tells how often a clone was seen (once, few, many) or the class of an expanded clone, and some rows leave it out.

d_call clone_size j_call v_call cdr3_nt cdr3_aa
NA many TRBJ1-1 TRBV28 TGTGCCAGCAGTTTAAAGTTGACTGAAGCTTTCTTT CASSLKLTEAFF
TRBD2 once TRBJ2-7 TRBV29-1 TGCAGCGTTAAGCGGGAGGTTGGTTTTGAGCAGTACTTC CSVKREVGFEQYF
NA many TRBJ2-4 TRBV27 TGTGCCAGCAGCGTTGCTAGGTTTTTCACTCAGTACTTC CASSVARFFTQYF
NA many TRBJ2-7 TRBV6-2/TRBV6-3 TGTGCCAGCAGTTACGGCGGCGGTCCAGCTGAGCAGTACTTC CASSYGGGPAEQYF
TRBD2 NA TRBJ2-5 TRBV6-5 TGTGCCAGCAGTTACTCGTCCAGCGGGAGAGAGACCCAGTACTTC CASSYSSSGRETQYF
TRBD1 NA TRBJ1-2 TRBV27 TGTGCCAGCAGTTCCCCATATGGACAGGGGGCGAAGGGCTACACCTTC CASSSPYGQGAKGYTF
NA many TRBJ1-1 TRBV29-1 TGCAGCGTGGGTGGGGAAGGGAACCTCAAGAACACTGAAGCTTTCTTT CSVGGEGNLKNTEAFF
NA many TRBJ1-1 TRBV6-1 TGTGCCAGCACTCAAAAGGGGGGAAGGACTGAAGCTTTCTTT CASTQKGGRTEAFF
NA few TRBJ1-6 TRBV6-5 TGTGCCAGCAGTTTCCGGTGCGTAGATAATTCACCCCTCCACTTT CASSFRCVDNSPLHF
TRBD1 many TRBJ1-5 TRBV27 TGTGCCAGCAGTCCTCAGGGGGCTGCTCGCAATCAGCCCCAGCATTTT CASSPQGAARNQPQHF
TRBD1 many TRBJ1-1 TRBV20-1 TGCAGTGCTAGGAAAACAGGGGGCGTAGGGACTGAAGCTTTCTTT CSARKTGGVGTEAFF
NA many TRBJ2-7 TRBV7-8 TGTGCCAGCAGCCTAGAGCGGGCCAGGGGGGGTCCCTACGAGCAGTACTTC CASSLERARGGPYEQYF
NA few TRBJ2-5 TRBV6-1 TGTGCCAGCAGTGGTTCCAGCTGGGAGACCCAGTACTTC CASSGSSWETQYF
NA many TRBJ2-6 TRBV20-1 TGCAGTGCTAGAGATCAAGTAGCAAGCTCTGGGGCCAACGTCCTGACTTTC CSARDQVASSGANVLTF
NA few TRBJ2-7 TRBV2 TGTGCCAGCAGAAAACAGGGTTACGAGCAGTACTTC CASRKQGYEQYF
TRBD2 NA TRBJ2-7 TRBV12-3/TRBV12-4 TGTGCCAGCAGTTTAAGTGGACTAGGTCTTCTCGAGCAGTACTTC CASSLSGLGLLEQYF
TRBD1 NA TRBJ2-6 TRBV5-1 TGCGCCAGCAGCTTGTACGTCAGGGGGAAATCCGGGGCCAACGTCCTGACTTTC CASSLYVRGKSGANVLTF
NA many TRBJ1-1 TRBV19 TGTGCCAGTATCAACGGACTAGAAGCTTTCTTT CASINGLEAFF
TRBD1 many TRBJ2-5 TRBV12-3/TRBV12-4 TGTGCCATTACGAGACAGGGAAGAGAGACCCAGTACTTC CAITRQGRETQYF
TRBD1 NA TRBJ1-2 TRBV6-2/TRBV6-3 TGTGCCAGCAGTTGGACAGGGAGGGATGGCTACACCTTC CASSWTGRDGYTF
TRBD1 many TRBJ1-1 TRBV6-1 TGTGCCAGCAGTGAGACAGGGTTGAACACTGAAGCTTTCTTT CASSETGLNTEAFF
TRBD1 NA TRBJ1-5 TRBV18 TGTGCCAGCTCACCACCCCGGGACAGGGCTGTAGCGAATCAGCCCCAGCATTTT CASSPPRDRAVANQPQHF
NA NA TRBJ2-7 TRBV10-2 TGCGCCAGCAGGCAGGACCCCACCTACGAGCAGTACTTC CASRQDPTYEQYF
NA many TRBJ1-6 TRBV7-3 TGTGCCAGCAGCCGATCTCAAAGTGGTTCACCCCTCCACTTT CASSRSQSGSPLHF
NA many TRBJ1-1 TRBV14 TGTGCCAGCAGCCAAGAGGGTGGGATGAGGGGGACTGAAGCTTTCTTT CASSQEGGMRGTEAFF
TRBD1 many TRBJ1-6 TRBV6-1 TGTGCCAGCAGTGAGGGACAGGGTGTTTATTCACCCCTCCACTTT CASSEGQGVYSPLHF
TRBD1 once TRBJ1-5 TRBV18 TGTGCCAGCTCACCACTTGGACAGGGGTACCAGCCCCAGCATTTT CASSPLGQGYQPQHF
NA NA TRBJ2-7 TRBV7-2 TGTGCCAGCAGTCCGAATCTTGAGCAGTACTTC CASSPNLEQYF
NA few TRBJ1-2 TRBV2 TGTGCCAACCGAGAGGGCTACACCTTC CANREGYTF
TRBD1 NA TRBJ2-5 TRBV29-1 TGCAGCGTTCGACACACAGGGGGCAGAGAGACCCAGTACTTC CSVRHTGGRETQYF
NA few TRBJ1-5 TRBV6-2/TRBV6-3 TGTGCCAGCAGTTACTCGATTCATCGGATGAATCAGCCCCAGCATTTT CASSYSIHRMNQPQHF
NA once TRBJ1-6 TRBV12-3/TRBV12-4 TGTGCCAGCAGACTTGCGCCTTCACCCCTCCACTTT CASRLAPSPLHF
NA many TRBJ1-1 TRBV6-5 TGTGCCAGCTCCCCGGGGGGCTTTGATGAAGCTTTCTTT CASSPGGFDEAFF
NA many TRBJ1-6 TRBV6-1 TGTGCCAGCAGTGAACAGGAGAGCTCCTATAATTCACCCCTCCACTTT CASSEQESSYNSPLHF
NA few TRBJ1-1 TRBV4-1 TGCGCCAGCAGCCAACCCAGGGGTGGCATGAACACTGAAGCTTTCTTT CASSQPRGGMNTEAFF
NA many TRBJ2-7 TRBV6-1 TGTGCCAGCAGTGAATGGGACACCTACGAGCAGTACTTC CASSEWDTYEQYF
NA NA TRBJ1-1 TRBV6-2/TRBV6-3 TGTGCCAGCAGTTACAATAGGGGTCTCAGTGAAGCTTTCTTT CASSYNRGLSEAFF
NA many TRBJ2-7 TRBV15 TGTGCCACCAGCAGAGTCACAGGAGGGGGGGGCTACGAGCAGTACTTC CATSRVTGGGGYEQYF
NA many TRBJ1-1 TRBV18 TGTGCCAGCTCAAAACGGCGGGGGGTGGATACTGAAGCTTTCTTT CASSKRRGVDTEAFF
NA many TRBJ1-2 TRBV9 TGTGCCAGCAGCGTAGCCGGGGGAGGGGACGGCTACACCTTC CASSVAGGGDGYTF
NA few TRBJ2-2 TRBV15 TGTGCCACCAGCCCTCCCTGGGGGGCAGGGAGCACCGGGGAGCTGTTTTTT CATSPPWGAGSTGELFF
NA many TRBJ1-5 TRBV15 TGTGCCACCAGCAGACGGGGAGGGTATAGCAATCAGCCCCAGCATTTT CATSRRGGYSNQPQHF
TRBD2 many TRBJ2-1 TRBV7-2 TGTGCCAGCAGCTCGACTAGCGGGGGCTACAATGAGCAGTTCTTC CASSSTSGGYNEQFF
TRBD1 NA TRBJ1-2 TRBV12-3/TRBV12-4 TGTGCCAGCAGCCCGGGACAGGGGGCTTGGGGCTACACCTTC CASSPGQGAWGYTF
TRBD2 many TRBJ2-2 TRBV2 TGTGCCAGCACCATAGGACTAGGAAGGGCCGGGGAGCTGTTTTTT CASTIGLGRAGELFF
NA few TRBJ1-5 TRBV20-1 TGCAGTGCTAGAGATCGGTCAGACTTAGGTGGCAATCAGCCCCAGCATTTT CSARDRSDLGGNQPQHF
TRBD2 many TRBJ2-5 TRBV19 TGTGCCAGTAGTATTGCGGGGGGTACGGAGACCCAGTACTTC CASSIAGGTETQYF
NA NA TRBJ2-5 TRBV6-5 TGTGCCAGCAGTTACGCCTCAGGGGTGGTAGGCCAAGAGACCCAGTACTTC CASSYASGVVGQETQYF
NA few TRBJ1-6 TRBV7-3 TGTGCCAGCAGCTTACAGGGGCGCGGATCACCCCTCCACTTT CASSLQGRGSPLHF
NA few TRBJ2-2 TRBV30 TGTGCCTCCTACAGAGAACTCAACACCGGGGAGCTGTTTTTT CASYRELNTGELFF
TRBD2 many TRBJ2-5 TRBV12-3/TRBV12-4 TGTGCCAGCAGTAGTCTAATGGGGACTAGCGGGGAGACCAACCAAGAGACCCAGTACTTC CASSSLMGTSGETNQETQYF